Listed below are T cell receptor beta chains from one sample, sequenced in a study of T cells in Graves' hyperthyroidism and ophthalmopathy. TCRdb used MiXCR to reprocess the multiplex PCR reads, holding one entry per CDR3 protein. The sample holds over 650,000 distinct CDR3 sequences; around 15% are singletons and the top ten take around 7.7%. The sequencing input was blood. The origin of the receptors is a man between 18 and 29 years old with Graves' hyperthyroidism. Both conserved end residues are part of each CDR3. A D gene is named only where the DNA matches it firmly. The size field is filled for only some rows; it gives once, few, many or a size class.

NA,TRBV18,TRBJ2-4,NA,CASSPVGALAKNIQYF,TGTGCCAGCTCACCAGTGGGGGCATTAGCCAAAAACATTCAGTACTTC
once,TRBV14,TRBJ1-6,NA,CASSPLMVGSPLHF,TGTGCCAGCAGCCCGCTGATGGTTGGATCACCCCTCCACTTT
NA,TRBV28,TRBJ2-7,TRBD1,CASSWTGGTYEQYF,TGTGCCAGCAGTTGGACAGGGGGGACTTACGAGCAGTACTTC
NA,TRBV19,TRBJ2-1,NA,CASSKGLDNEQFF,TGTGCCAGTAGTAAGGGACTCGACAATGAGCAGTTCTTC
many,TRBV5-5,TRBJ2-7,TRBD1,CASSPGQDLVEQYF,TGTGCCAGCAGCCCGGGACAGGACCTCGTGGAGCAGTACTTC
NA,TRBV2,TRBJ1-2,TRBD1,CASRPGDSWYGYTF,TGTGCCAGCAGACCGGGGGACAGTTGGTATGGCTACACCTTC
few,TRBV15,TRBJ2-7,NA,CATSRADRLPYEQYF,TGTGCCACCAGCAGAGCCGACAGGTTACCTTACGAGCAGTACTTC
NA,TRBV6-1,TRBJ2-1,NA,CASTTRRGGAGSYNEQFF,TGTGCCAGCACCACACGGCGAGGGGGGGCCGGCTCCTACAATGAGCAGTTCTTC
many,TRBV28,TRBJ1-2,TRBD1,CASSGTGQGVSGYTF,TGTGCCAGCAGCGGTACGGGACAGGGGGTGAGCGGCTACACCTTC
many,TRBV29-1,TRBJ2-1,NA,CSVGMHLASYNEQFF,TGCAGCGTTGGGATGCATCTAGCCTCCTACAATGAGCAGTTCTTC
few,TRBV10-3,TRBJ2-3,TRBD2,CATGDYTDTQYF,TGTGCCACCGGGGACTACACAGATACGCAGTATTTT
NA,TRBV20-1,TRBJ2-1,NA,CSVYGGPGGNNEQFF,TGCAGTGTCTACGGGGGGCCAGGGGGTAACAATGAGCAGTTCTTC
few,TRBV12-5,TRBJ1-1,NA,CASGLGPGSDTEAFF,TGTGCTAGTGGTTTGGGTCCAGGGTCGGACACTGAAGCTTTCTTT
many,TRBV28,TRBJ2-3,NA,CASRPPREGDTDTQYF,TGTGCCAGCAGACCTCCCCGAGAGGGCGATACAGATACGCAGTATTTT
NA,TRBV2,TRBJ2-1,TRBD1,CASTRDRGPYNEQFF,TGTGCCAGCACTCGGGACAGGGGGCCCTACAATGAGCAGTTCTTC
NA,TRBV20-1,TRBJ2-5,TRBD2,CSAMGGGSRETQYF,TGCAGTGCTATGGGTGGCGGGAGTAGAGAGACCCAGTACTTC
NA,TRBV10-3,TRBJ1-2,NA,CAISDPVFGQSGGYTF,TGTGCCATCAGTGACCCGGTCTTTGGGCAGTCTGGTGGCTACACCTTC
NA,TRBV20-1,TRBJ1-3,NA,CSAKASGNTIYF,TGCAGCGCCAAAGCTTCTGGAAACACCATATATTTT
NA,TRBV7-8,TRBJ1-5,NA,CASIPLGDRYSNQPQHF,TGTGCCAGCATCCCCCTCGGGGACCGTTATAGCAATCAGCCCCAGCATTTT
many,TRBV27,TRBJ2-5,NA,CASSFYGGGPSETQYF,TGTGCCAGCAGTTTTTATGGTGGAGGGCCGTCGGAGACCCAGTACTTC
NA,TRBV12-3/TRBV12-4,TRBJ2-5,NA,CASSLTSKLQETQYF,TGTGCCAGCAGTTTAACGTCTAAACTTCAAGAGACCCAGTACTTC
NA,TRBV6-5,TRBJ1-5,NA,CANNFGATNQPQHF,TGTGCCAACAATTTTGGCGCAACGAATCAGCCCCAGCATTTT
many,TRBV12-3/TRBV12-4,TRBJ1-5,TRBD1,CASRPGQGNQPQHF,TGTGCCAGCAGACCTGGACAGGGAAATCAGCCCCAGCATTTT
many,TRBV5-1,TRBJ2-7,NA,CASSTGSEQYF,TGCGCCAGTTCGACAGGAAGCGAGCAGTACTTC
NA,TRBV20-1,TRBJ2-1,NA,CSAGLQFF,TGCAGTGCTGGGTTGCAGTTCTTC
many,TRBV20-1,TRBJ1-1,NA,CSVFRTPGTEAFF,TGCAGTGTTTTTAGAACCCCGGGCACTGAAGCTTTCTTT
few,TRBV7-9,TRBJ2-2,TRBD2,CASSDLLAGRATGELFF,TGTGCCAGCAGCGACTTGTTAGCCGGGAGGGCCACCGGGGAGCTGTTTTTT